Each of the 23 T cell receptor beta chains below was sequenced from the same sample in a study of blood T cell repertoires in COVID-19 (dated by TCRdb to about 2020). Library preparation was by the immunoSEQ multiplex PCR assay. TCRdb holds this immuneACCESS table with in-frame rearrangements only. Some clones are missing; in checked studies, unresolved V genes explain under half, and the rest has no known cause. The sample table contains about 270,000 clones; only one count was recorded for about 87% of them. Roughly 3.9% of the sample rests with the top ten. The sequenced sample was PBMCs or T cells enriched from blood (not recorded which). All receptors come from a woman in her 30s with acute COVID-19.

The chain uses TRBV28 and TRBJ2-4; 9 positions match TRBD1. CDR3 length equals 14 residues. Trimming cost V 2 bases and J 4 bases; bases outside gene matches: 0. The V gene's germline CDR1 is MDHEN and CDR2 SYDVKM. CDR3 in amino acids: CASSLGTGKNIQYF. Written as DNA, the CDR3 is TGTGCCAGCAGTTTAGGGACAGGGAAAAACATTCAGTACTTC.

As concerns this clone: Additional DNA sequences in this sample encode the identical CDR3. This chain uses TRBV5-6 with TRBJ2-2; 7 positions match TRBD1. The V and J ends lost 0 bases and 4 bases, in that order; junction bases with no gene match: 0. The CDR3 totals 14 residues. CDR1 and CDR2 (germline): SGHDT, YYEEEE. The CDR3: CASSLGQGTGELFF. CDR3 nucleotides: TGTGCCAGCAGCTTGGGACAGGGCACCGGGGAGCTGTTTTTT.

This clone was seen a handful of times. The chain employs TRBV30 and TRBJ2-7, with D possibly being TRBD2 (6 bases). CDR3 length: 14 residues. In germline, CDR1 is GTSNPN, CDR2 SVGIG (reference sequence). The germline V and J ends were trimmed by 2 bases and 2 bases, with 13 bases remaining between them. CDR3 nucleotides: TGTGCCTGGAGTCGAGCCGGGGGAACCTACGAGCAGTACTTC. This sequence encodes CAWSRAGGTYEQYF.

The V and J genes are TRBV6-5 and TRBJ2-3; D is perhaps TRBD2 (5 bases). The CDR3 has 16 amino acids. The V and J ends lost 0 bases and 3 bases respectively, with 13 bases between them. Germline V gives CDR1 MNHEY, CDR2 SVGAGI. CDR3 protein: CASSYSGREGTDTQYF. The CDR3 coding sequence is TGTGCCAGCAGTTACTCGGGTCGGGAAGGGACAGATACGCAGTATTTT.

This clone was detected only a few times. The CDR3 DNA is TGTGCCAGCAGCCAAGAAGGGGGACTAGCGGGAGTAAGCTCAGATACGCAGTATTTT. Its protein is CASSQEGGLAGVSSDTQYF. The gene calls are TRBV4-2 and TRBJ2-3; 14 positions agree with TRBD2. This CDR3 is built from 19 residues. The germline V gene encodes CDR1 LGHNA and CDR2 YNFKEQ. V shed 0 bases and J 4 bases; nucleotides not matched to a gene: 9.

This clone occurred a few times. J is TRBJ2-2 and V is TRBV7-3; D unclear. The CDR3 consists of 11 residues. Germline-derived CDR1 and CDR2 are SGHTA and FQGTGA. Trimming cost V 3 bases and J 10 bases, with 6 bases left between them. CDR3 DNA sequence: TGTGCCAGCAGCTTTGGAGAGGAGCTGTTTTTT. Residues: CASSFGEELFF.

The V and J genes are TRBV11-2 and TRBJ2-7; the D gene is possibly TRBD2 (6 bases). Germline V gene lookup returns CDR1 SGHAT and CDR2 FQNNGV. This CDR3 spans 15 amino acids. Deletions cut 5 bases from V and 0 bases from J, with 14 bases between. Written as DNA, the CDR3 is TGTGCCAGCAGCCAGGGTGGCGGGAACTCCTACGAGCAGTACTTC. Its translation is CASSQGGGNSYEQYF.

The chain has TRBV6-5 and TRBJ2-1; TRBD1 matches at 7 bases. V lost 6 bases to trimming and J lost 9 bases; unmatched junction nucleotides: 8. This CDR3 spans 13 amino acids. Germline V gene sequence: CDR1 MNHEY, CDR2 SVGAGI. CDR3 amino acids: CASSAGTDPEQFF. The DNA for the CDR3 is TGTGCCAGCAGCGCCGGGACAGATCCTGAGCAGTTCTTC.

J is TRBJ2-5 and V is TRBV5-1; unclear D gene. The V gene's germline CDR1 is SGHRS and CDR2 YFSETQ. The CDR3 has 12 residues. V lost 5 bases and J lost 1, with 6 bases in between. CDR3 residues: CASSASQETQYF. The CDR3 nucleotides are TGCGCCAGCAGTGCCAGCCAAGAGACCCAGTACTTC.

The chain joins TRBV11-1 to TRBJ2-2; a possible D gene is TRBD1 (6 bases). Germline CDR1 reads SGHAT; CDR2 reads FQDESV (reference sequence). V dropped 5 bases and J dropped 6 bases, with 10 bases sitting between them. The CDR3 spans 13 residues. The CDR3 DNA reads TGTGCCAGCAGCGACAACAGGGCCGGGGAGCTGTTTTTT. Residues: CASSDNRAGELFF. Based on the CDR3 plus reference TRBV11-1 and TRBJ2-2, the full variable domain is EAEVAQSPRYKITEKSQAVAFWCDPISGHATLYWYRQILGQGPELLVQFQDESVVDDSQLPKDRFSAERLKGVDSTLKIQPAELGDSAMYLCASSDNRAGELFFGEGSRLTVL.

This clone was counted a single time. The gene calls are TRBV7-6 and TRBJ2-1; D perhaps matches TRBD2 (5 bases). The CDR3 sequence is 15 residues long. V lost 2 bases and J lost 4, with 12 bases in between. Germline CDR1 is SGHVS and CDR2 is FNYEAQ. CDR3 amino acids: CASSLLVSGYNEQFF. The CDR3 DNA follows: TGTGCCAGCAGCTTACTCGTATCGGGGTACAATGAGCAGTTCTTC.

CDR3 residues: CASRPEGVGNQPQHF. The CDR3 nucleotides are TGTGCCAGCAGGCCCGAGGGGGTTGGCAATCAGCCCCAGCATTTT. V and J are TRBV6-5 and TRBJ1-5, with a tentative D call TRBD1 (6 bases). Germline V gene sequence: CDR1 MNHEY, CDR2 SVGAGI. Trimming left V 6 bases short and J 2 bases short, with 14 bases between. This CDR3 is built from 15 residues.

The genes are TRBV2 and TRBJ2-2; 13 bases are shared with TRBD2. This CDR3 contains 18 residues. With 4 bases clipped from V and 5 bases from J, the junction kept 10 bases outside the gene matches. CDR1 is SNHLY and CDR2 is FYNNEI in the germline V gene. The CDR3 loop is CASSGRLAGGDITGELFF. The CDR3 DNA reads as TGTGCCAGCAGTGGCCGACTAGCGGGAGGCGACATTACCGGGGAGCTGTTTTTT.

The chain couples TRBV5-1 to TRBJ2-3; the D is unclear. The CDR3 sequence is 15 residues long. CDR1 SGHRS and CDR2 YFSETQ come from the germline V gene. With 1 base removed from V and 2 bases from J, the gap between germline ends came to 11 bases. CDR3 coding DNA: TGCGCCAGCAGCTTGTACAGAGAGCCCACAGATACGCAGTATTTT. Residues: CASSLYREPTDTQYF.

The chain couples TRBV19 to TRBJ2-3; tentative D call: TRBD2 (6 bases). The CDR3 extends over 14 amino acids. The V and J ends lost 7 bases and 3 bases respectively, with 14 bases between them. Germline CDR1 and CDR2: LNHDA and SQIVND (reference sequence). The CDR3 is CASTRREGTDTQYF. The CDR3 coding sequence is TGTGCCAGTACTAGGAGGGAAGGGACAGATACGCAGTATTTT.

The chain has TRBV18 and TRBJ2-1, with 7 bases aligning to TRBD2. CDR1 is KGHSH and CDR2 is LQKENI in the germline V gene. V shed 1 base and J 8 bases; nucleotides not matched to a gene: 11. The CDR3 consists of 16 residues. This CDR3 is CASSPQAGLVGDEQFF. In DNA, the CDR3 is TGTGCCAGCTCACCACAGGCCGGACTAGTGGGAGATGAGCAGTTCTTC.

This sequence joins TRBV6-1 and TRBJ1-1; 8 bases line up with TRBD1. This CDR3 region has 15 residues. In germline, CDR1 is MNHNS, CDR2 SASEGT. With V trimmed by 2 bases and J by 8 bases, 10 bases remained unmatched. The chain's CDR3 is CASSEIRQGAREAFF. The CDR3 DNA is TGTGCCAGCAGTGAAATACGGCAGGGGGCGAGGGAAGCTTTCTTT.

J is TRBJ2-5 and V is TRBV4-1, with 9 bases identical to TRBD2. The germline gives CDR1 MGHRA, CDR2 YSYEKL. The CDR3 totals 17 residues. The junction had 16 bases not matched to a gene; V was cut back by 2 bases and J by 9 bases. This CDR3 reads CASSQIWGTSGQQAQYF. The CDR3 DNA reads TGCGCCAGCAGCCAAATTTGGGGAACTAGCGGGCAACAGGCCCAGTACTTC.

This rearrangement joins TRBV6-5 to TRBJ2-1; D perhaps matches TRBD1 (5 bases). The CDR3 sequence is 15 residues long. CDR1 and CDR2 from the germline V gene are MNHEY and SVGAGI. Trimming took 2 bases from V and 2 from J, leaving 10 bases between them. As DNA, the CDR3 is TGTGCCAGCAGTTACGGGGCCTCCCCCTACAATGAGCAGTTCTTC. Its protein product is CASSYGASPYNEQFF.

The chain is built from TRBV2 and TRBJ1-3; tentative D call: TRBD1 (6 bases). The CDR3 runs 13 residues. Germline assignment: CDR1 SNHLY and CDR2 FYNNEI. This CDR3 is CAQGEESGNTIYF. The CDR3 coding sequence is TGTGCACAGGGAGAGGAATCTGGAAACACCATATATTTT.

The rearrangement links TRBV5-1 to TRBJ2-1; TRBD2 matches at 9 bases. CDR3 length: 16 amino acids. Trimming at V came to 0 bases and at J to 1 base, leaving 2 bases not matched to a gene. The germline V gene has CDR1 SGHRS and CDR2 YFSETQ. The CDR3 DNA reads TGCGCCAGCAGCTTGGGCGGGGGGGATTCCTACAATGAGCAGTTCTTC. Amino acids: CASSLGGGDSYNEQFF.

The chain joins TRBV19 to TRBJ1-4; 7 bases fit TRBD1. The junction had 7 bases not matched to a gene; V was cut back by 10 bases and J by 5 bases. In germline, CDR1 is LNHDA, CDR2 SQIVND (reference sequence). The CDR3 loop spans 13 amino acids. CDR3 sequence (DNA): TGTGCCACTGCGACAGGGTTGAATGAAAAACTGTTTTTT. This codes for CATATGLNEKLFF.

The rearrangement joins TRBV10-2 to TRBJ1-5; TRBD1 matches at 7 bases. Germline loops: CDR1 WSHSY, CDR2 SAAADI. Trimming at V came to 2 bases and at J to 4 bases, leaving 8 bases not matched to a gene. The CDR3 covers 16 residues. CDR3 DNA: TGCGCCAGCAGTGAGCCGACAGGGAGAGGGAATCAGCCCCAGCATTTT. Its translation: CASSEPTGRGNQPQHF.